One and the same sample provided the 9 T cell receptor beta chains below, sequenced in a study of CD8 T cells in ankylosing spondylitis. Study results and caveats: Seemingly characteristic of ankylosing spondylitis blood was a TCR beta motif consisting of several highly homologous variants.

TCRdb called the 5' RACE reads again in MiXCR, with one record for every CDR3 protein. In the table there are 470,000 or so distinct CDR3 sequences, 25% to 30% of which are singletons. The antigens these receptors bind are not known. Sequencing input: blood, either unsorted or a sorted T cell fraction (not recorded which). These receptors all come from a male donor with ankylosing spondylitis.

V and J are TRBV24-1 and TRBJ2-2; possibly TRBD1 or TRBD2 for D (6 bases each). Trimming cost V 7 bases and J 1 base, with 9 bases left between them. CDR1 is KGHDR, CDR2 SFDVKD, per germline. This CDR3 contains 14 residues. CDR3 amino acids: CATRQGGNTGELFF. The CDR3 DNA sequence: TGTGCCACCAGACAGGGAGGGAACACCGGGGAGCTGTTTTTT.

This clonotype was counted a few times. The chain links TRBV12-3 or TRBV12-4 to TRBJ2-2, with 8 bases that match TRBD1. This CDR3 has 15 amino acids. V lost 5 bases, J lost 4 bases, and 6 bases stayed unmatched. The CDR3 here is CASSNRDRTTGELFF. The CDR3 DNA reads as TGTGCCAGCAGTAACCGGGACAGGACCACCGGGGAGCTGTTTTTT.

The chain carries TRBV5-1 and TRBJ2-3; D assignment may be TRBD1 or TRBD2 (6 bases each). Germline V CDR1 and CDR2: SGHRS, YFSETQ. The CDR3 loop spans 17 amino acids. Trimming shortened V by 3 bases and J by 4 bases, and 21 bases separated the two germline ends. The chain's CDR3 is CASSSFLGGGEADTQYF. The CDR3 nucleotides read TGCGCCAGCAGCTCCTTCCTCGGGGGCGGGGAGGCAGATACGCAGTATTTT.

The V gene is TRBV7-2, the J gene TRBJ1-1; 9 bases line up with TRBD1. J lost 4 bases, V lost 5 bases, and 2 bases had no gene match. CDR1 and CDR2 from the germline V gene are SGHTA and FQGNSA. The CDR3 runs to 13 residues. The CDR3 DNA is TGTGCCAGCAGCGTACAGGGGGCCACTGAAGCTTTCTTT. It encodes CASSVQGATEAFF.

This clonotype showed up just a few times. The rearrangement joins TRBV28 to TRBJ2-2; D uncertain. Trimming took 6 bases from V and 5 from J, leaving 7 bases between them. CDR3 length equals 12 residues. Germline V gene data show CDR1 as MDHEN and CDR2 as SYDVKM. DNA of the CDR3: TGTGCCAGCAGGGGTAGGACCGGGGAGCTGTTTTTT. Amino acids: CASRGRTGELFF.

There are a few counts of this clonotype. The chain is built from TRBV6-6 and TRBJ1-6, with D hard to call. The CDR3 runs 12 residues. Germline assignment: CDR1 MNHNY and CDR2 SVGAGI (reference sequence). Trimming took 6 bases from V and 8 from J, leaving 8 bases between them. The chain's CDR3 is CASSPVDSPLHF. In DNA form, the CDR3 reads TGTGCCAGCAGCCCTGTGGATTCACCCCTCCACTTT.

This clonotype was counted only a few times. This chain connects TRBV5-1 to TRBJ1-4; D is ambiguous. V was clipped by 7 bases and J by 8 bases, with 21 bases between them. This CDR3 region has 15 residues. Per germline, CDR1 SGHRS and CDR2 YFSETQ. The CDR3 spells CASRRRNGMGEKLFF. Here the CDR3 DNA reads TGCGCCAGCCGACGGAGGAATGGGATGGGGGAAAAACTGTTTTTT.

The sample holds a few counts of this clonotype. The J gene is TRBJ1-4, the V gene TRBV7-2; no definite D call. Between the trimmed V and J ends, which lost 6 bases and 4 bases, there was a span of 9 bases. Germline assignment: CDR1 SGHTA and CDR2 FQGNSA. The CDR3 runs 13 residues. CDR3 DNA sequence: TGTGCCAGCAGGCGACACCTTAATGAAAAACTGTTTTTT. It encodes CASRRHLNEKLFF.

The table lists this clonotype with a few counts. This chain joins TRBV20-1 and TRBJ2-3; 7 bases agree with TRBD2. The ends lost 3 bases at V and 2 bases at J; junction bases unmatched: 2. CDR3 length: 13 amino acids. Germline CDR1 and CDR2: DFQATT and SNEGSKA (reference sequence). Here the CDR3 DNA reads TGCAGTGCTAGGGGAGGGGTCACAGATACGCAGTATTTT. Translated, it gives CSARGGVTDTQYF.